One sample yielded the 30 T cell receptor beta chains listed below, sequenced in a study of CD8 T cells in Susac syndrome. RNA amounts of about 0.5 to 1 ug underwent reverse transcription with random hexamers. TCRdb used MiXCR to reprocess the immunoSEQ multiplex PCR reads, holding one entry per CDR3 protein. The profile shows roughly 150,000 distinct CDR3 sequences, nearly 97% of them singletons. The sequenced sample was CD8+ T cells from PBMCs. The origin of the receptors is a human donor with multiple sclerosis.

The rearrangement links TRBV15 to TRBJ1-3; TRBD1 matches 11 bases. Germline V gives CDR1 LNHNV, CDR2 YYDKDF (reference sequence). The V segment lost 5 bases and the J segment 2 bases; nucleotides outside the gene matches: 5. The CDR3 spans 16 residues. The CDR3 reads CATSAGTGGTGNTIYF. CDR3 DNA: TGTGCCACCAGCGCCGGGACAGGGGGGACTGGAAACACCATATATTTT.

The chain is built from TRBV13 and TRBJ2-4, with TRBD1 matching 8 bases. The trim removed 4 bases at V and 2 bases at J, leaving 7 bases unmatched. Germline V CDR1 and CDR2: PRHDT, FYEKMQ (reference sequence). The CDR3 loop spans 16 amino acids. Here the CDR3 reads CASSSRTGLTKNIQYF. In nucleotides, the CDR3 is TGTGCCAGCAGCTCCCGGACAGGGTTAACCAAAAACATTCAGTACTTC.

The V and J genes are TRBV15 and TRBJ1-1, with 7 bases that match TRBD1. Germline V gene data show CDR1 as LNHNV and CDR2 as YYDKDF (reference sequence). Trimming removed 5 bases from V and 5 bases from J; junction bases left unmatched: 8. This CDR3 region has 14 residues. CDR3 nucleotides: TGTGCCACCAGCGCCTGGACAGGCGGAACTGAAGCTTTCTTT. The encoded protein is CATSAWTGGTEAFF.

The gene calls are TRBV20-1 and TRBJ1-6; D gene ambiguous. Trimming shortened V by 2 bases and J by 6 bases, and 11 bases separated the two germline ends. The CDR3 consists of 14 residues. CDR1 is DFQATT and CDR2 is SNEGSKA in the germline V gene (reference sequence). The CDR3 sequence: CSARPSLPNSPLHF. CDR3 nucleotide sequence: TGCAGTGCTAGACCCTCCCTACCTAATTCACCCCTCCACTTT.

The chain couples TRBV5-1 to TRBJ2-5; D may be TRBD1 or TRBD2 (5 bases each). There are 15 residues in the CDR3. Germline V lookup: CDR1 SGHRS, CDR2 YFSETQ. V lost 4 bases, J lost 3 bases, and 16 bases lay in between. The DNA of the CDR3 is TGCGCCAGCAGCGACCACGGGACCGACGAAGAGACCCAGTACTTC. Translated: CASSDHGTDEETQYF.

In DNA, the CDR3 is TGTGCCAGCAGCTTGGAGGGGTTGGCAGGGCAGGGCTACACCTTC. Its translation: CASSLEGLAGQGYTF. The chain couples TRBV5-4 to TRBJ1-2, with D possibly TRBD1 on 5 matching bases. The CDR3 is made up of 15 amino acids. Germline V CDR1 and CDR2: SGHNT, YYREEE (reference sequence). V gave up 0 bases and J gave up 8 bases, with 17 bases separating them.

CDR3 region: CSAWDSREQYF. CDR3 sequence (DNA): TGCAGCGCCTGGGACAGCCGCGAGCAGTACTTC. This chain connects TRBV29-1 to TRBJ2-7, with 7 positions matching TRBD1. CDR1 and CDR2 from the germline V gene are SQVTM and ANQGSEA. The CDR3 sequence is 11 residues long. Losses at the gene ends were 7 bases for V and 6 bases for J; bases not matched to a gene: 6.

This rearrangement joins TRBV29-1 to TRBJ1-1; 7 nucleotides agree with TRBD1. The germline CDR1 and CDR2 sequences are SQVTM and ANQGSEA. The CDR3 has 12 amino acids. Losses at the gene ends were 7 bases for V and 4 bases for J; bases not matched to a gene: 6. CDR3 in DNA: TGCAGCGCGCGAGACAGGGCCACTGAAGCTTTCTTT. Protein sequence: CSARDRATEAFF. The full variable domain, its missing parts supplied by reference TRBV29-1 and TRBJ1-1, is SAVISQKPSRDICQRGTSLTIQCQVDSQVTMMFWYRQQPGQSLTLIATANQGSEATYESGFVIDKFPISRPNLTFSTLTVSNMSPEDSSIYLCSARDRATEAFFGQGTRLTVV.

The chain carries TRBV27 and TRBJ1-1; D unclear. V was cut by 3 bases and J by 4 bases, with 9 bases left in between. The CDR3 consists of 13 residues. The germline CDR1 and CDR2 sequences are MNHEY and SMNVEV (reference sequence). CDR3 coding DNA: TGTGCCAGCAGTTTTGGGGAATTCACTGAAGCTTTCTTT. This gives the protein CASSFGEFTEAFF.

This clonotype was counted a single time. This sequence joins TRBV29-1 and TRBJ1-1, with D unresolved. Germline-derived CDR1 and CDR2 are SQVTM and ANQGSEA. V shed 7 bases and J shed 1 base, with 10 bases lying between them. CDR3 size: 12 residues. The CDR3 here is CSAMAGNTEAFF. The CDR3 nucleotides are TGCAGCGCCATGGCGGGGAACACTGAAGCTTTCTTT.

The chain links TRBV5-6 to TRBJ2-7; 7 nucleotides line up with TRBD1. V shed 3 bases, J shed 3 bases, and the junction held 9 bases outside the gene matches. From germline, CDR1 is SGHDT and CDR2 YYEEEE. The CDR3 length is 15 residues. CDR3 DNA sequence: TGTGCCAGCAGCTCGGGACGGGACAGACTCTACGAGCAGTACGTC. Its translation: CASSSGRDRLYEQYV.

This clonotype was found once. CDR3 amino acids: CSVPQKGYTEAFF. Written as DNA, the CDR3 is TGCAGCGTCCCTCAAAAGGGGTACACTGAAGCTTTCTTT. The chain couples TRBV29-1 to TRBJ1-1, with TRBD1 as a possible D gene (5 bases). The V end was cut by 6 bases, the J end by 3 bases, with 14 bases between. Germline lookup yields CDR1 SQVTM and CDR2 ANQGSEA. The CDR3 is 13 residues long.

The chain couples TRBV29-1 to TRBJ1-2; D remains ambiguous. The germline V gene encodes CDR1 SQVTM and CDR2 ANQGSEA. The CDR3 is 14 amino acids. Trimming left V 1 base short and J 5 bases short, with 14 bases between. CDR3 nucleotide sequence: TGCAGCGTTGAAGCGTTGTCCACTATTTATGGCTACACCTTC. Translated: CSVEALSTIYGYTF.

This chain joins TRBV7-2 and TRBJ1-6; D is ambiguous. Per germline, CDR1 SGHTA and CDR2 FQGNSA. This CDR3 is built from 17 residues. V was cut by 4 bases and J by 7 bases, with 20 bases left in between. In DNA form, the CDR3 reads TGTGCCAGCAGCTCCCTAAACCCCCGCTCGGGGAATTCACCCCTCCACTTT. It is translated as CASSSLNPRSGNSPLHF.

This clonotype appeared a single time. The gene calls are TRBV7-2 and TRBJ1-1; 9 bases map to TRBD1. This CDR3 spans 15 amino acids. Per germline, CDR1 SGHTA and CDR2 FQGNSA. V trimming: 3 bases; J trimming: 3 bases; junction bases outside the gene matches: 5. CDR3 loop: CASSFARQGDTEAFF. The CDR3 nucleotides read TGTGCCAGCAGCTTCGCCCGACAGGGGGACACTGAAGCTTTCTTT.

V and J are TRBV18 and TRBJ2-5, with D uncertain. Germline V gene lookup returns CDR1 KGHSH and CDR2 LQKENI. There are 15 residues in the CDR3. V was cut by 6 bases and J by 4 bases, with 18 bases left in between. As DNA, the CDR3 is TGTGCCAGCTCTCTCGCGGACGGGCTCGGAGAGACCCAGTACTTC. Protein product: CASSLADGLGETQYF.

This clonotype was counted a single time. This rearrangement joins TRBV9 to TRBJ2-1; unclear D gene. Germline CDR1 is SGDLS and CDR2 is YYNGEE. Trimming pared 5 bases from V and 5 bases from J, leaving 20 bases between. The CDR3 sequence is 16 residues long. CDR3 in DNA: TGTGCCAGCAGTCTTGACTCCTTCCATAGTAACAATGAGCAGTTCTTC. This codes for CASSLDSFHSNNEQFF.

The sample holds one count of this clonotype. The chain joins TRBV27 to TRBJ2-5; either TRBD1 or TRBD2 may fit D (5 bases each). There are 16 residues in the CDR3. Per germline, CDR1 MNHEY and CDR2 SMNVEV (reference sequence). The germline V and J ends were trimmed by 6 bases and 6 bases, with 23 bases remaining between them. CDR3 sequence (DNA): TGTGCCAGCAGCCCAGTGAGGGGAGAGAGCGAAAAGACCCAGTACTTC. Residues: CASSPVRGESEKTQYF.

The V gene is TRBV7-9, the J gene TRBJ2-7; D uncertain. Trimming stripped 1 base from V and 7 bases from J, with 8 bases between. The CDR3 loop spans 12 amino acids. From germline, CDR1 is SEHNR and CDR2 FQNEAQ (reference sequence). CDR3 sequence reads: CASSLGFVEQYF. CDR3 DNA: TGTGCCAGCAGCTTAGGGTTCGTAGAGCAGTACTTC.

This chain links TRBV6-5 with TRBJ2-5, with 7 bases lining up with TRBD2. In germline, CDR1 is MNHEY, CDR2 SVGAGI. With 2 bases clipped from V and 2 bases from J, the junction kept 11 bases outside the gene matches. CDR3 length: 17 residues. The CDR3 region is CASSYDPSSGEQETQYF. The CDR3 region has the DNA TGTGCCAGCAGTTACGATCCCTCTAGCGGAGAGCAAGAGACCCAGTACTTC.

The V gene is TRBV20-1, the J gene TRBJ2-7; D is tentatively TRBD1 or TRBD2 (5 bases each). Per the germline V gene, CDR1 is DFQATT and CDR2 is SNEGSKA (reference sequence). The germline V and J ends were trimmed by 3 bases and 9 bases, with 9 bases remaining between them. The CDR3 has 10 residues. This CDR3 is CSASWDRQYF. The CDR3 region has the DNA TGCAGTGCTAGCTGGGACCGGCAGTACTTC.

The chain joins TRBV15 to TRBJ1-5; D ambiguous. The CDR3 has 12 residues. Germline values: CDR1 LNHNV, CDR2 YYDKDF (reference sequence). V lost 0 bases to trimming and J lost 5 bases, with 2 bases between them. CDR3 coding DNA: TGTGCCACCAGCAGAGATGATCAGCCCCAGCATTTT. Protein sequence: CATSRDDQPQHF.

The rearrangement links TRBV5-1 to TRBJ2-2; the D gene is possibly TRBD2 (5 bases). V dropped 1 base and J dropped 3 bases, with 16 bases sitting between them. The germline gives CDR1 SGHRS, CDR2 YFSETQ. The length of the CDR3 is 17 residues. CDR3 DNA: TGCGCCAGCAGCTTGTCCGATCCTGTCGGGGACACCGGGGAGCTGTTTTTT. This codes for CASSLSDPVGDTGELFF. The full variable domain, in which reference TRBV5-1 and TRBJ2-2 provide the parts outside the CDR3, is KAGVTQTPRYLIKTRGQQVTLSCSPISGHRSVSWYQQTPGQGLQFLFEYFSETQRNKGNFPGRFSGRQFSNSRSEMNVSTLELGDSALYLCASSLSDPVGDTGELFFGEGSRLTVL.

J is TRBJ1-1 and V is TRBV30; TRBD1 matches 7 bases. The CDR3 has 13 amino acids. Germline CDR1 is GTSNPN and CDR2 is SVGIG (reference sequence). The V and J ends lost 0 bases and 4 bases, in that order; junction bases with no gene match: 2. The CDR3 loop is CAWSVGGGTEAFF. CDR3 DNA: TGTGCCTGGAGTGTAGGGGGCGGCACTGAAGCTTTCTTT. The full variable domain, with the rest looked up from reference TRBV30 and TRBJ1-1, is SQTIHQWPATLVQPVGSPLSLECTVEGTSNPNLYWYRQAAGRGLQLLFYSVGIGQISSEVPQNLSASRPQDRQFILSSKKLLLSDSGFYLCAWSVGGGTEAFFGQGTRLTVV.

V and J are TRBV30 and TRBJ2-5; D ambiguous. The germline V gene has CDR1 GTSNPN and CDR2 SVGIG (reference sequence). V was cut by 0 bases and J by 5 bases, with 10 bases left in between. This CDR3 has 13 amino acids. The CDR3 region has the DNA TGTGCCTGGAGTGTACGCTACGGGGAGACCCAGTACTTC. Protein sequence: CAWSVRYGETQYF. Full variable domain (rest looked up from reference TRBV30 and TRBJ2-5): SQTIHQWPATLVQPVGSPLSLECTVEGTSNPNLYWYRQAAGRGLQLLFYSVGIGQISSEVPQNLSASRPQDRQFILSSKKLLLSDSGFYLCAWSVRYGETQYFGPGTRLLVL.

The CDR3 here is CSARHNSGTSGVYEQFF. For the CDR3, the DNA is TGCAGTGCTAGACATAACTCCGGGACTAGCGGGGTGTATGAGCAGTTCTTC. V and J are TRBV20-1 and TRBJ2-1; 13 bases fit TRBD2. J lost 8 bases, V lost 2 bases, and 12 bases had no gene match. CDR1 is DFQATT and CDR2 is SNEGSKA in the germline V gene (reference sequence). The CDR3 has 17 residues.

This chain links TRBV13 with TRBJ1-1; possibly TRBD1 for D (5 bases). Trimming cost V 6 bases and J 4 bases, with 18 bases left between them. There are 15 residues in the CDR3. Germline CDR1 PRHDT, CDR2 FYEKMQ (reference sequence). The CDR3 sequence is CASRSRQTGSTEAFF. The CDR3 coding sequence is TGTGCCAGCAGATCCCGACAGACGGGAAGCACTGAAGCTTTCTTT.

The CDR3 region has the DNA TGTGCCAGCAGTCAGGGACATAACTACGAGCAGTACGTC. It encodes CASSQGHNYEQYV. The chain recombines TRBV27 with TRBJ2-7; possibly TRBD1 for D (6 bases). The V gene lost 5 bases and the J gene lost 3 bases, with 11 bases spanning the gap. Germline lookup yields CDR1 MNHEY and CDR2 SMNVEV (reference sequence). The CDR3 sequence is 13 residues long.

The chain combines TRBV19 with TRBJ2-7, with D possibly being TRBD1 (5 bases). This CDR3 is 11 amino acids long. Germline values: CDR1 LNHDA, CDR2 SQIVND (reference sequence). V lost 7 bases, J lost 4 bases, and 8 bases lay in between. CDR3 protein: CASTQGYEQYV. The CDR3 bases are TGTGCCAGTACTCAGGGTTACGAGCAGTACGTC.

Written as DNA, the CDR3 is TGTGCCAGCAGCATCCGGGGAGGGGGTTGGCCCCAGCATTTT. Translation: CASSIRGGGWPQHF. This chain joins TRBV27 and TRBJ1-5; D might be TRBD1 (6 bases). The germline V and J ends were trimmed by 6 bases and 9 bases, with 18 bases remaining between them. Germline V gene lookup returns CDR1 MNHEY and CDR2 SMNVEV (reference sequence). This CDR3 spans 14 amino acids.